The next 9 T cell receptor beta chains were all read from a single sample in a study of cytomegalovirus exposure and HLA in healthy donors. PCR amplification relied on 60 Vbeta primers (plus 13 Jbeta primers). Some clones are missing from TCRdb's copy, which holds only in-frame ones; the method was immunoSEQ multiplex PCR. The data contain some 170,000 clones, roughly 85% of them seen just once; the ten biggest clones take up approximately 6.3%. The material sequenced was PBMCs. Receptors originate from a man aged 35 to 55 in good health and CMV-seropositive.

Comments on this clone: Germline is not matched at one junction end, which may reflect a read error. V is TRBV7-9 and J is TRBJ2-4, with D possibly TRBD1 on 5 matching bases. Germline V lookup: CDR1 SEHNR, CDR2 FQNEAQ (reference sequence). The CDR3 is 16 amino acids. The CDR3 reads CASSLGAGKVKNSQYF. The DNA for the CDR3 is TGTGCCAGCAGCTTAGGGGCAGGGAAGGTGAAAAACAGTCAGTACTTC. Full variable domain (missing parts from reference TRBV7-9 and TRBJ2-4): DTGVSQNPRHKITKRGQNVTFRCDPISEHNRLYWYRQTLGQGPEFLTYFQNEAQLEKSRLLSDRFSAERPKGSFSTLEIQRTEQGDSAMYLCASSLGAGKVKNSQYFGAGTRLSVL.

V and J are TRBV25-1 and TRBJ2-3; D unresolved. The germline V gene has CDR1 MGHDK and CDR2 SYGVNS. Deletions cut 3 bases from V and 3 bases from J, with 4 bases between. The CDR3 totals 12 residues. CDR3 DNA sequence: TGTGCCAGCAGTGATCAGACAGATACGCAGTATTTT. Its translation is CASSDQTDTQYF. Looking up the rest from reference TRBV25-1 and TRBJ2-3 gives the full variable domain: EADIYQTPRYLVIGTGKKITLECSQTMGHDKMYWYQQDPGMELHLIHYSYGVNSTEKGDLSSESTVSRIRTEHFPLTLESARPSHTSQYLCASSDQTDTQYFGPGTRLTVL.

This sequence joins TRBV19 and TRBJ1-6; D possibly corresponds to TRBD1 (6 bases). This CDR3 spans 15 amino acids. Looked up from germline, CDR1 is LNHDA and CDR2 is SQIVND (reference sequence). Trimming removed 1 base at V and 7 bases at J, with 11 bases between. The CDR3 region is CASSIGWTVNSPLHF. The CDR3 bases are TGTGCCAGTAGTATAGGCTGGACAGTGAATTCACCCCTCCACTTT.

The chain employs TRBV6-5 and TRBJ2-4, with TRBD1 as a possible D gene (5 bases). V was shortened by 1 base and J by 6 bases, with 13 bases between the two germline ends. The CDR3 loop spans 15 amino acids. Looked up from germline, CDR1 is MNHEY and CDR2 is SVGAGI. This CDR3 reads CASSYWSGPVNIQYF. CDR3 nucleotide sequence: TGTGCCAGCAGTTACTGGTCAGGGCCTGTAAACATTCAGTACTTC.

The rearrangement joins TRBV7-2 to TRBJ2-7; D not certain. CDR3 size: 16 residues. CDR1 and CDR2 (germline): SGHTA, FQGNSA. V gave up 0 bases and J gave up 0 bases, with 12 bases separating them. DNA for the CDR3: TGTGCCAGCAGCTTAGCTTCCTACGGGTTCTCCTACGAGCAGTACTTC. Protein sequence: CASSLASYGFSYEQYF.

This clone was observed once. The chain links TRBV2 to TRBJ1-5, with 7 bases aligning to TRBD1. CDR3 length equals 14 residues. V lost 6 bases and J lost 5; bases outside the gene matches: 7. Germline V gene data show CDR1 as SNHLY and CDR2 as FYNNEI. The CDR3 DNA follows: TGTGCCAGCAGCGCGACAGGGAACTATCAGCCCCAGCATTTT. Its translation: CASSATGNYQPQHF.

The chain couples TRBV6-4 to TRBJ2-2; 13 bases fit TRBD2. CDR3 length: 16 residues. V trimming: 6 bases; J trimming: 4 bases; junction bases outside the gene matches: 5. Looked up from germline, CDR1 is MRHNA and CDR2 is SNTAGT. The CDR3 bases are TGTGCCAGCAGCCCGGGACTAGCGGGACCCACCGGGGAGCTGTTTTTT. Protein: CASSPGLAGPTGELFF.

The chain carries TRBV27 and TRBJ2-1; TRBD2 might be the D (5 bases). There are 13 residues in the CDR3. Germline lookup yields CDR1 MNHEY and CDR2 SMNVEV (reference sequence). V was trimmed by 3 bases and J by 6 bases, leaving 9 bases between them. The CDR3 nucleotides are TGTGCCAGCAGTTTGGGGAGTCGCAATGAGCAGTTCTTC. This codes for CASSLGSRNEQFF.

The CDR3 here is CASSTPGTSGRGNYNEQFF. The CDR3 DNA reads TGTGCCAGCAGCACCCCCGGGACTAGCGGGAGGGGGAACTACAATGAGCAGTTCTTC. The chain uses TRBV9 and TRBJ2-1; the match to TRBD2 covers 16 bases. Germline V gene data show CDR1 as SGDLS and CDR2 as YYNGEE. This CDR3 is 19 amino acids long. V lost 4 bases and J lost 3; bases outside the gene matches: 10. The complete variable domain, with remaining parts taken from reference TRBV9 and TRBJ2-1, reads DSGVTQTPKHLITATGQRVTLRCSPRSGDLSVYWYQQSLDQGLQFLIQYYNGEERAKGNILERFSAQQFPDLHSELNLSSLELGDSALYFCASSTPGTSGRGNYNEQFFGPGTRLTVL.